This T cell receptor beta chain was recovered during a study of CD8 T cells in ankylosing spondylitis. CDR3 length: 13 amino acids. Germline V gene lookup returns CDR1 LGHDT and CDR2 YNNKEL (reference sequence). Deletions cut 2 bases from V and 3 bases from J, with 7 bases between. Using quantitative 5'-RACE with molecular barcodes, the authors made TCR beta libraries. TCRdb used MiXCR to reprocess the 5' RACE reads, holding one entry per CDR3 protein. The sample includes 250,000 to 300,000 distinct CDR3 sequences, about 20% of them seen just once. The sample holds a few counts of this clonotype. The antigen is unknown. Study conclusions and caveats: Roughly 8 highly homologous variants made up a TCR beta motif that seemed to typify ankylosing spondylitis blood. Reports of some motif variants in reactive arthritis synovial fluid and blood predate this one.

The specimen was blood, either unsorted or a sorted T cell fraction (not recorded which). V and J are TRBV3-1 and TRBJ2-5; D gene uncertain. This TCR was sampled from a male donor with ankylosing spondylitis or in good health (not recorded which). This chain's CDR3 is CASSQQVKETQYF. The CDR3 DNA sequence: TGTGCCAGCAGCCAACAGGTTAAAGAGACCCAGTACTTC.